These T cell receptor beta chains were read from a single sample in a study of OX40 agonist ivuxolimab in advanced cancers. Clones were read by immunoSEQ multiplex PCR, and TCRdb kept only the in-frame ones, dropping some. Of tens of thousands of clones detected, about 79% appear once; the ten largest clones hold 15%. Sequencing used CD4+ or CD8+ T cells sorted from blood, obtained in a trial of the OX40 agonist ivuxolimab. The receptors come from an adult with an advanced solid tumor such as melanoma, head and neck, liver or kidney cancer. The CDR3 runs from the conserved cysteine through the conserved F or W. Each record gives: V gene, D gene, J gene, clone size, CDR3 protein, CDR3 DNA. D genes are given only for firm matches. Expanded clones get a size class; other rows say once, few or many, or leave the size out.

V gene: TRBV27
D gene: TRBD1
J gene: TRBJ1-6
clone size: few
CDR3 protein: CASRTYYRGRSNSPLHF
CDR3 DNA: TGTGCCAGCAGGACATACTACAGGGGTCGGAGTAATTCACCCCTCCACTTT

V gene: TRBV6-1
D gene: -
J gene: TRBJ1-5
clone size: -
CDR3 protein: CASSEVGRNQPQHF
CDR3 DNA: TGTGCCAGCAGTGAAGTAGGGAGAAATCAGCCCCAGCATTTT

V gene: TRBV11-2
D gene: -
J gene: TRBJ2-3
clone size: -
CDR3 protein: CASSVDWDSTDTQYF
CDR3 DNA: TGTGCCAGCAGCGTAGACTGGGATAGCACAGATACGCAGTATTTT

V gene: TRBV4-1
D gene: TRBD2
J gene: TRBJ2-7
clone size: -
CDR3 protein: CASSQDATSGAPYEQYF
CDR3 DNA: TGCGCCAGCAGCCAAGATGCCACTAGCGGGGCCCCCTACGAGCAGTACTTC

V gene: TRBV30
D gene: TRBD1
J gene: TRBJ1-6
clone size: -
CDR3 protein: CAWTDTGGRSPLHF
CDR3 DNA: TGTGCCTGGACCGACACAGGGGGGAGGTCACCCCTCCACTTT

V gene: TRBV7-2
D gene: -
J gene: TRBJ1-1
clone size: -
CDR3 protein: CASSPKVGVTEAFF
CDR3 DNA: TGTGCCAGCAGCCCAAAGGTAGGGGTCACTGAAGCTTTCTTT

V gene: TRBV11-2
D gene: -
J gene: TRBJ2-7
clone size: -
CDR3 protein: CASSLGWFEQYF
CDR3 DNA: TGTGCCAGCAGCTTAGGATGGTTCGAGCAGTACTTC

V gene: TRBV11-2
D gene: -
J gene: TRBJ1-5
clone size: -
CDR3 protein: CASSLGTANQPQHF
CDR3 DNA: TGTGCCAGCAGCTTAGGGACAGCTAATCAGCCCCAGCATTTT

V gene: TRBV19
D gene: TRBD1
J gene: TRBJ1-2
clone size: -
CDR3 protein: CASSIMGDSGYTF
CDR3 DNA: TGTGCCAGTAGTATTATGGGGGACAGCGGCTACACCTTC

V gene: TRBV7-2
D gene: TRBD1
J gene: TRBJ1-6
clone size: -
CDR3 protein: CASSPQGQGPYSPLHF
CDR3 DNA: TGTGCCAGCAGCCCACAGGGACAGGGACCTTATTCACCCCTCCACTTT

V gene: TRBV18
D gene: TRBD1
J gene: TRBJ1-5
clone size: few
CDR3 protein: CASSTGDRVDQPQHF
CDR3 DNA: TGTGCCAGCTCAACGGGGGACAGGGTAGACCAGCCCCAGCATTTT

V gene: TRBV6-5
D gene: -
J gene: TRBJ1-2
clone size: -
CDR3 protein: CASRQEPNYGYTF
CDR3 DNA: TGTGCCAGCAGACAGGAGCCTAACTATGGCTACACCTTC

V gene: TRBV10-2
D gene: -
J gene: TRBJ2-1
clone size: -
CDR3 protein: CASSGNSEEQFF
CDR3 DNA: TGCGCCAGCAGTGGGAATAGTGAAGAGCAGTTCTTC

V gene: TRBV6-1
D gene: -
J gene: TRBJ2-6
clone size: few
CDR3 protein: CASSEVSGANVLTF
CDR3 DNA: TGTGCCAGCAGTGAAGTCTCTGGGGCCAACGTCCTGACTTTC

V gene: TRBV5-1
D gene: -
J gene: TRBJ1-4
clone size: -
CDR3 protein: CASSPGTNEKLFF
CDR3 DNA: TGCGCCAGCAGCCCTGGAACTAATGAAAAACTGTTTTTT

V gene: TRBV11-3
D gene: -
J gene: TRBJ1-2
clone size: once
CDR3 protein: CASSTPGGGDGYTF
CDR3 DNA: TGTGCCAGCAGCACCCCCGGCGGCGGGGATGGCTACACCTTC

V gene: TRBV30
D gene: TRBD1
J gene: TRBJ2-2
clone size: -
CDR3 protein: CAWKTGVDDTGELFF
CDR3 DNA: TGTGCCTGGAAGACAGGGGTCGACGACACCGGGGAGCTGTTTTTT

V gene: TRBV6-1
D gene: TRBD1
J gene: TRBJ1-3
clone size: -
CDR3 protein: CASSEAGGAAGNTIYF
CDR3 DNA: TGTGCCAGCAGTGAAGCAGGGGGCGCAGCTGGAAACACCATATATTTT

V gene: TRBV27
D gene: -
J gene: TRBJ2-1
clone size: -
CDR3 protein: CASSRTPDEQFF
CDR3 DNA: TGTGCCAGCAGTCGGACTCCGGATGAGCAGTTCTTC

V gene: TRBV25-1
D gene: -
J gene: TRBJ1-1
clone size: -
CDR3 protein: CASSSSGWGSTEAFF
CDR3 DNA: TGTGCCAGCAGTTCATCGGGGTGGGGGAGCACTGAAGCTTTCTTT

V gene: TRBV19
D gene: -
J gene: TRBJ2-5
clone size: once
CDR3 protein: CASSKGQGPGETQYF
CDR3 DNA: TGTGCCAGTAGTAAGGGGCAGGGGCCGGGAGAGACCCAGTACTTC

V gene: TRBV10-3
D gene: -
J gene: TRBJ2-6
clone size: few
CDR3 protein: CAISDGISGANVLTF
CDR3 DNA: TGTGCCATCAGTGACGGTATCTCTGGGGCCAACGTCCTGACTTTC

V gene: TRBV7-6
D gene: -
J gene: TRBJ2-3
clone size: -
CDR3 protein: CASSLGQNRADTQYF
CDR3 DNA: TGTGCCAGCAGCTTAGGTCAGAATCGGGCAGATACGCAGTATTTT

V gene: TRBV12-5
D gene: -
J gene: TRBJ2-6
clone size: few
CDR3 protein: CASGLVYTSGANVLTF
CDR3 DNA: TGTGCTAGTGGTTTGGTATATACCTCTGGGGCCAACGTCCTGACTTTC

V gene: TRBV28
D gene: -
J gene: TRBJ2-2
clone size: -
CDR3 protein: CASSLQDWGAGELFF
CDR3 DNA: TGTGCCAGCAGCTTACAGGACTGGGGAGCGGGGGAGCTGTTTTTT

V gene: TRBV7-8
D gene: -
J gene: TRBJ2-6
clone size: -
CDR3 protein: CASSAPRRFSGANVLTF
CDR3 DNA: TGTGCCAGCAGCGCCCCGCGACGCTTCTCTGGGGCCAACGTCCTGACTTTC

V gene: TRBV2
D gene: -
J gene: TRBJ1-2
clone size: -
CDR3 protein: CASRNQQGRGANGYTF
CDR3 DNA: TGTGCCAGCAGAAACCAACAGGGCAGGGGTGCTAATGGCTACACCTTC

V gene: TRBV5-1
D gene: TRBD1
J gene: TRBJ1-3
clone size: -
CDR3 protein: CASSEDRGLAGNTIYF
CDR3 DNA: TGCGCCAGCAGCGAAGACAGGGGTCTGGCTGGAAACACCATATATTTT

V gene: TRBV11-3
D gene: -
J gene: TRBJ1-1
clone size: once
CDR3 protein: CASSLAGHGNTEAFF
CDR3 DNA: TGTGCCAGCAGCTTAGCGGGCCACGGGAACACTGAAGCTTTCTTT

V gene: TRBV30
D gene: TRBD1
J gene: TRBJ1-2
clone size: -
CDR3 protein: CAWSITGGTQGYGYTF
CDR3 DNA: TGTGCCTGGAGTATTACAGGGGGCACACAGGGCTATGGCTACACCTTC

V gene: TRBV5-4
D gene: -
J gene: TRBJ2-7
clone size: -
CDR3 protein: CASSVGLKYEQYF
CDR3 DNA: TGTGCCAGCAGCGTGGGACTCAAGTACGAGCAGTACTTC

V gene: TRBV5-1
D gene: -
J gene: TRBJ1-2
clone size: -
CDR3 protein: CASSLERVGYTF
CDR3 DNA: TGCGCCAGCAGCTTGGAGCGGGTTGGCTACACCTTC

V gene: TRBV19
D gene: -
J gene: TRBJ1-5
clone size: -
CDR3 protein: CASSMSAGQPQHF
CDR3 DNA: TGTGCCAGTAGTATGTCAGCCGGTCAGCCCCAGCATTTT

V gene: TRBV12-5
D gene: -
J gene: TRBJ1-1
clone size: -
CDR3 protein: CASGLGRSSEAFF
CDR3 DNA: TGTGCTAGTGGTTTGGGCAGAAGCTCTGAAGCTTTCTTT

V gene: TRBV14
D gene: TRBD2
J gene: TRBJ2-5
clone size: few
CDR3 protein: CASSIPGTSGGRQYF
CDR3 DNA: TGTGCCAGCAGCATACCCGGGACTAGCGGGGGACGTCAGTACTTC

V gene: TRBV29-1
D gene: TRBD1
J gene: TRBJ2-7
clone size: -
CDR3 protein: CSVDLWGTAGYEQYF
CDR3 DNA: TGCAGCGTTGATCTCTGGGGGACAGCCGGCTACGAGCAGTACTTC

V gene: TRBV28
D gene: -
J gene: TRBJ1-5
clone size: -
CDR3 protein: CASSFLGSQPQHF
CDR3 DNA: TGTGCCAGCAGTTTTTTAGGGAGTCAGCCCCAGCATTTT

V gene: TRBV19
D gene: -
J gene: TRBJ2-7
clone size: -
CDR3 protein: CASSIDEGDEQYF
CDR3 DNA: TGTGCCAGTAGTATAGATGAGGGGGACGAGCAGTACTTC

V gene: TRBV19
D gene: -
J gene: TRBJ1-4
clone size: -
CDR3 protein: CASSLSEKLFF
CDR3 DNA: TGTGCCAGTAGTTTAAGTGAAAAACTGTTTTTT

V gene: TRBV6-1
D gene: -
J gene: TRBJ1-2
clone size: -
CDR3 protein: CASSEDRGWDGYTF
CDR3 DNA: TGTGCCAGCAGTGAAGATCGCGGGTGGGATGGCTACACCTTC

V gene: TRBV27
D gene: TRBD2
J gene: TRBJ2-1
clone size: -
CDR3 protein: CASSSRTSGGNEQFF
CDR3 DNA: TGTGCCAGCAGCTCCCGGACTAGCGGGGGGAATGAGCAGTTCTTC

V gene: TRBV30
D gene: TRBD1
J gene: TRBJ2-1
clone size: -
CDR3 protein: CALRQGKVNEQFF
CDR3 DNA: TGTGCCCTCCGACAGGGAAAGGTCAATGAGCAGTTCTTC

V gene: TRBV20-1
D gene: -
J gene: TRBJ2-1
clone size: few
CDR3 protein: CSAFDNEQFF
CDR3 DNA: TGCAGTGCATTTGACAATGAGCAGTTCTTC

V gene: TRBV7-8
D gene: TRBD1
J gene: TRBJ2-1
clone size: -
CDR3 protein: CASSLIGTGVYNEQFF
CDR3 DNA: TGTGCCAGCAGCTTAATTGGGACAGGCGTTTACAATGAGCAGTTCTTC

V gene: TRBV5-1
D gene: -
J gene: TRBJ2-1
clone size: -
CDR3 protein: CASSAAWGNEQFF
CDR3 DNA: TGCGCCAGCAGCGCCGCTTGGGGCAATGAGCAGTTCTTC

V gene: TRBV19
D gene: -
J gene: TRBJ2-1
clone size: -
CDR3 protein: CASSLSGTYNEQFF
CDR3 DNA: TGTGCCAGTAGTTTGTCAGGTACATACAATGAGCAGTTCTTC

V gene: TRBV27
D gene: -
J gene: TRBJ1-4
clone size: -
CDR3 protein: CASSPLEGEKLFF
CDR3 DNA: TGTGCCAGCAGCCCCCTAGAGGGGGAAAAACTGTTTTTT